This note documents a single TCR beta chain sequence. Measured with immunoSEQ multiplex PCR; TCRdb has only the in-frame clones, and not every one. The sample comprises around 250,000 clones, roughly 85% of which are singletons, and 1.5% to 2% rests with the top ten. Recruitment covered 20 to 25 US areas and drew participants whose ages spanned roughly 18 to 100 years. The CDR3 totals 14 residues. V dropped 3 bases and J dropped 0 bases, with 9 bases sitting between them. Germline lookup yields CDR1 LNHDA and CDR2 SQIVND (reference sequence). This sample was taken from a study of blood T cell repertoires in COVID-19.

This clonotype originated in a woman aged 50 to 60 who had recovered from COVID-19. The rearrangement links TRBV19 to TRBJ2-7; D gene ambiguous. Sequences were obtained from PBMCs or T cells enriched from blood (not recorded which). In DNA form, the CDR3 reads TGTGCCAGTAGTATGTCTAGTAACTCCTACGAGCAGTACTTC. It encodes CASSMSSNSYEQYF.